The entry that follows covers one TCR beta chain sequence. The sample is drawn from a study of blood T cell repertoires in COVID-19. Whole-study context: There were acute and convalescent COVID-19 samples, and they came from the United States, Italy and Spain. From T cells, B-cell-depleted T cells, or PBMCs came the material, which was cDNA or gDNA.

Everyone who took part was about 18 to 90 years old, and they came from about two dozen US areas. Per the original methods: Estimated nucleated cell counts came from reference gene primer amplification. Assay used: immunoSEQ multiplex PCR; TCRdb lists only in-frame clones, some missing. D and trimming were read from the DNA, whereas the V and J calls and clone size are those reported in that table. The table records about 350,000 clones, over 75% of them present only once. CDR1 and CDR2 from the germline V gene are SGHDN and FVKESK. The CDR3 extends over 15 amino acids. V was pared by 1 base and J by 3 bases, with 2 bases of the junction left unmatched.

This clonotype was obtained from a woman aged 30 to 39 who had recovered from COVID-19. V usage is TRBV14 and J usage is TRBJ2-2, with 7 bases matching TRBD1. The source material was PBMCs or T cells enriched from blood (not recorded which). DNA for the CDR3: TGTGCCAGCAGCCAAGTGACAGGGTACACCGGGGAGCTGTTTTTT. Amino acid sequence: CASSQVTGYTGELFF.